The 13 T cell receptor beta chains in this list originate from one sample, sequenced in a study of T cell changes during pregnancy in multiple sclerosis. The protocol was immunoSEQ multiplex PCR, while the TCRdb copy is restricted to in-frame clones and leaves out a portion. The data show fewer than 110,000 clones, around 91% seen once. The sample consisted of peripheral blood, taken after pregnancy. All receptors derive from a female donor with multiple sclerosis, enrolled in a pregnancy study.

This chain joins TRBV5-4 and TRBJ2-7; the D gene is possibly TRBD1 (6 bases). This CDR3 contains 16 residues. The germline V and J ends were trimmed by 4 bases and 2 bases, with 19 bases remaining between them. Germline assignment: CDR1 SGHNT and CDR2 YYREEE (reference sequence). CDR3 region: CASSARGEQGTYEQYF. As DNA, the CDR3 is TGTGCCAGCAGCGCGCGAGGGGAACAGGGCACCTACGAGCAGTACTTC.

The chain employs TRBV15 and TRBJ1-4; D not certain. The CDR3 length is 15 residues. Trimming shortened V by 0 bases and J by 4 bases, and 9 bases separated the two germline ends. CDR1 LNHNV and CDR2 YYDKDF come from the germline V gene (reference sequence). The chain's CDR3 is CATSRDKQLNEKLFF. CDR3 DNA: TGTGCCACCAGCAGAGATAAACAGCTTAATGAAAAACTGTTTTTT. Looking up the rest from reference TRBV15 and TRBJ1-4 gives the full variable domain: DAMVIQNPRYQVTQFGKPVTLSCSQTLNHNVMYWYQQKSSQAPKLLFHYYDKDFNNEADTPDNFQSRRPNTSFCFLDIRSPGLGDTAMYLCATSRDKQLNEKLFFGSGTQLSVL.

The genes are TRBV18 and TRBJ2-5; perhaps TRBD2 as D (6 bases). V lost 3 bases to trimming and J lost 2 bases, with 7 bases between them. Germline CDR1 and CDR2: KGHSH and LQKENI. The CDR3 has 13 amino acids. CDR3 region: CASSPGSQETQYF. CDR3 bases: TGTGCCAGCTCACCCGGGAGTCAAGAGACCCAGTACTTC.

This clone was seen once. The rearrangement uses TRBV18 and TRBJ2-5; TRBD2 is a possible D gene (5 bases). The V and J ends lost 3 bases and 3 bases respectively, with 5 bases between them. CDR3 size: 12 residues. Germline V gene lookup returns CDR1 KGHSH and CDR2 LQKENI. CDR3 sequence (DNA): TGTGCCAGCTCACCGGAGGAAGAGACCCAGTACTTC. Protein: CASSPEEETQYF.

This chain links TRBV11-2 with TRBJ1-1; D is undetermined. Trimming pared 3 bases from V and 1 base from J, leaving 6 bases between. CDR3 size: 13 residues. Germline CDR1 SGHAT, CDR2 FQNNGV. CDR3 nucleotide sequence: TGTGCCAGCAGCTTTAGTAGGAACACTGAAGCTTTCTTT. Translated, it gives CASSFSRNTEAFF.

The chain uses TRBV2 and TRBJ1-1, with TRBD1 as a possible D gene (5 bases). The CDR3 loop spans 15 amino acids. Trimming took off 6 bases at V and 2 bases at J, with 16 bases between the two ends. CDR1 is SNHLY, CDR2 FYNNEI, per germline. The CDR3 DNA reads TGTGCCAGCAGCCAAGCGGGCAGGGCAAACACTGAAGCTTTCTTT. Residues: CASSQAGRANTEAFF.

The chain couples TRBV28 to TRBJ2-5; TRBD1 is a possible D gene (6 bases). Germline CDR1 MDHEN, CDR2 SYDVKM. The CDR3 is 14 amino acids. V dropped 6 bases and J dropped 1 base, with 12 bases sitting between them. CDR3 amino acids: CASRLWGPQETQYF. As DNA, the CDR3 is TGTGCCAGCAGACTATGGGGGCCCCAAGAGACCCAGTACTTC. Complete variable domain (other parts from reference TRBV28 and TRBJ2-5): DVKVTQSSRYLVKRTGEKVFLECVQDMDHENMFWYRQDPGLGLRLIYFSYDVKMKEKGDIPEGYSVSREKKERFSLILESASTNQTSMYLCASRLWGPQETQYFGPGTRLLVL.

The CDR3 here is CASSSTATSGNTIYF. The CDR3 bases are TGTGCCAGCAGTTCCACAGCAACCTCTGGAAACACCATATATTTT. This sequence joins TRBV6-5 and TRBJ1-3; the D is unclear. The CDR3 has 15 residues. From germline, CDR1 is MNHEY and CDR2 SVGAGI. Trimming pared 4 bases from V and 0 bases from J, leaving 10 bases between.

This clone was observed once. V and J are TRBV7-2 and TRBJ2-4; 14 nucleotides line up with TRBD2. Germline CDR1 and CDR2: SGHTA and FQGNSA. Unmatched junction bases numbered 7, after V lost 5 bases and J lost 1 base. The CDR3 has 18 amino acids. In DNA, the CDR3 is TGTGCCAGCAGCCCTCGACTAGCGGGAGGGAACGCCAAAAACATTCAGTACTTC. Translating gives CASSPRLAGGNAKNIQYF.

The V call is TRBV4-2, the J call TRBJ2-1, with a tentative D call TRBD1 (5 bases). The CDR3 contains 16 residues. CDR1 is LGHNA, CDR2 YNFKEQ, per germline. The V end was cut by 0 bases, the J end by 4 bases, with 13 bases between. CDR3 coding DNA: TGTGCCAGCAGCCAAGAGGAAAGGGGCCTTTACAATGAGCAGTTCTTC. This codes for CASSQEERGLYNEQFF.

The CDR3 coding sequence is TGTGCCAGCAGCTTTTACGGTACGGGGACAGATACGCAGTATTTT. Its translation: CASSFYGTGTDTQYF. This chain joins TRBV7-2 and TRBJ2-3, with D possibly being TRBD2 (5 bases). The length of the CDR3 is 15 residues. Germline CDR1 and CDR2: SGHTA and FQGNSA. The V end was cut by 3 bases, the J end by 3 bases, with 13 bases between.

This clone has just one count. The chain carries TRBV5-1 and TRBJ2-7, with a possible D match to TRBD1 (6 bases). Germline values: CDR1 SGHRS, CDR2 YFSETQ. The CDR3 extends over 14 amino acids. The V end was cut by 1 base, the J end by 2 bases, with 10 bases between. CDR3 DNA sequence: TGCGCCAGCAGCTTGTGGCAGGGGACCTACGAGCAGTACTTC. This encodes CASSLWQGTYEQYF.

The CDR3 spells CASSQRGETQYF. The CDR3, as DNA: TGTGCCAGCAGCCAACGGGGAGAGACCCAGTACTTC. The genes are TRBV4-2 and TRBJ2-5; the D gene is possibly TRBD2 (5 bases). Germline V gives CDR1 LGHNA, CDR2 YNFKEQ. This CDR3 is 12 amino acids long. V lost 2 bases and J lost 4, with 5 bases in between.